This TCR beta chain appears in the sequencing data of a study of blood T cell repertoires in COVID-19. Study at large: From T cells, B-cell-depleted T cells, or PBMCs came the material, which was cDNA or gDNA.

The repertoire was sequenced with immunoSEQ multiplex PCR; TCRdb's copy has only in-frame clones and lacks some. The table includes 95,000 to 100,000 clones, approximately 92% detected once. The CDR3 loop spans 14 amino acids. CDR1 SGHRS and CDR2 YFSETQ come from the germline V gene. V gave up 4 bases and J gave up 10 bases; unmatched junction bases: 5. The receptor's source is a middle-aged man with active COVID-19. Input material: peripheral blood. The gene calls are TRBV5-1 and TRBJ1-6; 10 positions agree with TRBD1. This chain's CDR3 is CASSPGQGRSPLHF. The CDR3 DNA sequence: TGCGCCAGCAGCCCGGGACAGGGGAGATCACCCCTCCACTTT.